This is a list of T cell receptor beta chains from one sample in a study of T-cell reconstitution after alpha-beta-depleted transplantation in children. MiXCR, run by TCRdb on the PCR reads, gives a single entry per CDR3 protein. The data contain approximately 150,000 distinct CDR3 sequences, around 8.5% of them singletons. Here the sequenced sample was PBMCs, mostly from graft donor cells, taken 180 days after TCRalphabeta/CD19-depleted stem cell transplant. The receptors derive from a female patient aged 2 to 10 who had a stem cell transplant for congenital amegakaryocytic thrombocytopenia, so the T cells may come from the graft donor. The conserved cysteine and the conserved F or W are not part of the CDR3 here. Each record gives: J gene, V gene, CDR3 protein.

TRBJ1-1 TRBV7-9 ASSPRVMNTEAF
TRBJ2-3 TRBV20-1 SARPAGVTGLITDTQY
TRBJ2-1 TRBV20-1 SAKEVNEQF
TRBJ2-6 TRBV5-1 ASSLANTGTSGANVLT
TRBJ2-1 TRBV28 ASSLGGSLSNEQF
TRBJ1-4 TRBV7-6 ASSPYPATNEKLF
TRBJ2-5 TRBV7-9 ASSAGQGAETQY
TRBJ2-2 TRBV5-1 ASSLGVTGELF
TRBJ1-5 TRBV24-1 ATSDIGGQPQH
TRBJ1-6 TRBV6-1 ASSEEMRQGTYSPLH
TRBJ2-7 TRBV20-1 SASHPGPHAEQY
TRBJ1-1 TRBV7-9 ASSYSVSTEAF
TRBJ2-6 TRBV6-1 ASSDFGTWTFSGANVLT
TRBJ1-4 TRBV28 ASKPEGASIFPTNEKLF
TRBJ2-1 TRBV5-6 ASSPISGGQHNEQF
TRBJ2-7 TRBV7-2 ASSYSGGLTHEQY
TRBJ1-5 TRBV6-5 ASSYSGEGQPQH
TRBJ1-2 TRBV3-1 ASSQGNTGGYT
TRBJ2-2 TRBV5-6 ASTRQGARTGELF
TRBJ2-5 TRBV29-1 SVEDPWTSGGGTQY
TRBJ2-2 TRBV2 ASRRLAGGTGELF
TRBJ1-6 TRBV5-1 ASSSTNSPLH
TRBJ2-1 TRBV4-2 ASSQGRTPKYNEQF
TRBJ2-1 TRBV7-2 ASSLGAGGREQF
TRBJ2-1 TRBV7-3 ASSSGQGNEQF
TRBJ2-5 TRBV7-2 ASSLVRVEVQETQY
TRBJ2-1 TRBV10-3 AIRSGNEQF
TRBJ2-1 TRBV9 ASSRTGSSYNEQF
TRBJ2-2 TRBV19 ASSIAGAGELF
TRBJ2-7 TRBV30 AWTRDSYEQY
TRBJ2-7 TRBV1 TSSHKQGYEQY
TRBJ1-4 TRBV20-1 SVGTNEKLF
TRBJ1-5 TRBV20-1 SARDTGGNQPQH
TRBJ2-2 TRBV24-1 ATEAGGTGELF
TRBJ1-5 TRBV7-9 ASSKQSNQPQH
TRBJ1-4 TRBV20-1 SARDRVGSLNEKLF
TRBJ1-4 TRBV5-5 ASSLGNGGEKLF
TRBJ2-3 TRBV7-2 ASSLDYYSSTDTQY
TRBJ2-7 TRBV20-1 SARASLGTYEQY
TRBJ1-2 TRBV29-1 SVPLPGSNPGYT
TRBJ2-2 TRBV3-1 ATSRGHPNTGELF
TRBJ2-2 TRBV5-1 ASSDNRGRNGELF
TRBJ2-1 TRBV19 ASSYSNNNEQF
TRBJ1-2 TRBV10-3 AISKQENYGYT
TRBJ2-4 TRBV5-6 ASSVRAKNIQY
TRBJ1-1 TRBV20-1 SARRVNTEAF
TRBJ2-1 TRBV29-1 SVEGWDRGKF
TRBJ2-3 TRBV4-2 ASSQEKRTGGRTDTQY